The 8 T cell receptor beta chains presented below share a single source sample, sequenced in a study of T-cell reconstitution after alpha-beta-depleted transplantation in children. TCRbeta library construction was performed incorporating unique molecular identifiers. TCRdb called the PCR reads again in MiXCR, with one record for every CDR3 protein. The table records roughly 98,000 distinct CDR3 sequences, less than 20% of them present only once. Sequenced material: PBMCs, mostly from graft donor cells, taken 180 days after TCRalphabeta/CD19-depleted stem cell transplant. The origin of the receptors is a male patient between 2 and 9 years old who had a stem cell transplant for acute lymphoblastic leukemia, so the T cells may come from the graft donor.

This chain links TRBV20-1 with TRBJ2-2, with D tentatively TRBD2 (5 bases). Germline V gene sequence: CDR1 DFQATT, CDR2 SNEGSKA (reference sequence). The V end lost 6 bases, the J end lost 5 bases, and 19 bases lay between the germline ends. This CDR3 region has 15 residues. The CDR3 here is CSAPRRWRITGELFF. The CDR3, as DNA: TGCAGTGCCCCTCGGAGGTGGCGGATAACCGGGGAGCTGTTTTTT.

The rearrangement uses TRBV21-1 and TRBJ2-5. TRBV21-1 is termed a pseudogene. This CDR3 comprises 11 residues. CDR3 amino acids: CASSTTGTQYF. The CDR3 nucleotides read TGTGCCAGCAGCACGACCGGAACCCAGTACTTC.

Only one count was recorded for this clonotype. The V gene is TRBV20-1, the J gene TRBJ2-1; 8 bases line up with TRBD1. The CDR3 extends over 14 amino acids. Germline V gives CDR1 DFQATT, CDR2 SNEGSKA (reference sequence). With 7 bases clipped from V and 6 bases from J, the junction kept 11 bases outside the gene matches. The CDR3 sequence: CSVLWVTGANEQFF. The CDR3 nucleotides read TGCAGTGTGCTCTGGGTGACAGGGGCCAATGAGCAGTTCTTC.

In this sample, this clonotype turned up a few times. The gene calls are TRBV3-1 and TRBJ2-1; unclear D gene. V lost 0 bases and J 0 bases, leaving 6 bases between the germline ends. The CDR3 totals 15 residues. From germline, CDR1 is LGHDT and CDR2 YNNKEL (reference sequence). The CDR3 reads CASSQDPSSYNEQFF. The CDR3 DNA sequence: TGTGCCAGCAGCCAAGACCCCAGCTCCTACAATGAGCAGTTCTTC.

This clonotype was seen more than once but under ten times. This rearrangement joins TRBV7-9 to TRBJ1-2; 7 nucleotides agree with TRBD1. Losses at the gene ends were 5 bases for V and 4 bases for J; bases not matched to a gene: 10. The CDR3 spans 15 residues. CDR1 is SEHNR, CDR2 FQNEAQ, per germline (reference sequence). CDR3 nucleotides: TGTGCCAGCAGCGCCAGGACAGGCCCTCTCTATGGCTACACCTTC. This gives the protein CASSARTGPLYGYTF. The whole variable domain, remainder taken from reference TRBV7-9 and TRBJ1-2, is DTGVSQNPRHKITKRGQNVTFRCDPISEHNRLYWYRQTLGQGPEFLTYFQNEAQLEKSRLLSDRFSAERPKGSFSTLEIQRTEQGDSAMYLCASSARTGPLYGYTFGSGTRLTVV.

The rearrangement uses TRBV7-2 and TRBJ2-3, with D possibly TRBD2 on 6 matching bases. The CDR3 is 15 amino acids. V was shortened by 6 bases and J by 2 bases, with 15 bases between the two germline ends. CDR1 SGHTA and CDR2 FQGNSA come from the germline V gene. The CDR3 DNA follows: TGTGCCAGCAGGTGGTACGGCGGGGACACAGATACGCAGTATTTT. The encoded protein is CASRWYGGDTDTQYF.

The sample holds many counts of this clonotype. The J gene is TRBJ1-2, the V gene TRBV5-1; TRBD1 agrees at 7 bases. This CDR3 is built from 14 residues. V lost 0 bases and J lost 3; bases outside the gene matches: 2. Germline CDR1 is SGHRS and CDR2 is YFSETQ. In nucleotides, the CDR3 is TGCGCCAGCAGCTTGGGACAGGGCGACTATGGCTACACCTTC. Amino acids: CASSLGQGDYGYTF. Based on the CDR3 plus reference TRBV5-1 and TRBJ1-2, the full variable domain is KAGVTQTPRYLIKTRGQQVTLSCSPISGHRSVSWYQQTPGQGLQFLFEYFSETQRNKGNFPGRFSGRQFSNSRSEMNVSTLELGDSALYLCASSLGQGDYGYTFGSGTRLTVV.

The chain uses TRBV11-1 and TRBJ1-6; D is unresolved. Trimming left V 4 bases short and J 12 bases short, with 22 bases between. From germline, CDR1 is SGHAT and CDR2 FQDESV (reference sequence). The CDR3 sequence is 16 residues long. The CDR3 sequence: CASSSPRGFTEIPLHF. CDR3 bases: TGTGCCAGCAGCTCTCCCCGAGGCTTTACGGAGATACCCCTCCACTTT.